The 27 T cell receptor beta chains below all came from one sample that was sequenced in a study of blood T cell repertoires in COVID-19. Here immunoSEQ multiplex PCR was the method, and the copy in TCRdb shows in-frame clones only, minus some. The repertoire holds about 180,000 clones, nearly 90% seen once, with 2% to 2.5% in the top ten. The sample taken for sequencing was PBMCs or T cells enriched from blood (not recorded which). These receptors originate from a woman in her 40s with acute COVID-19.

The V gene is TRBV5-1, the J gene TRBJ1-6, with TRBD1 as a possible D gene (5 bases). CDR3 size: 16 residues. Germline V gene lookup returns CDR1 SGHRS and CDR2 YFSETQ. V was cut by 0 bases and J by 5 bases, with 12 bases left in between. CDR3 bases: TGCGCCAGCAGCTTGGCCGGAGTGGGGCATAATTCACCCCTCCACTTT. Its translation: CASSLAGVGHNSPLHF.

The gene calls are TRBV9 and TRBJ2-2; TRBD2 matches 12 bases. The junction had 7 bases not matched to a gene; V was cut back by 0 bases and J by 4 bases. From germline, CDR1 is SGDLS and CDR2 YYNGEE. This CDR3 region has 18 residues. CDR3 in DNA: TGTGCCAGCAGCGTAGGACTAGCGGGAGCCCGAGGCACCGGGGAGCTGTTTTTT. This encodes CASSVGLAGARGTGELFF.

V is TRBV9 and J is TRBJ2-5, with TRBD2 as a possible D gene (7 bases). The ends were cut back, 3 bases at V and 4 bases at J, with 10 bases in the middle. Germline V gene sequence: CDR1 SGDLS, CDR2 YYNGEE. This CDR3 region has 13 residues. The CDR3: CASSAGGLETQYF. The DNA of the CDR3 is TGTGCCAGCAGCGCGGGGGGCCTAGAGACCCAGTACTTC.

The chain has TRBV2 and TRBJ2-3, with a tentative D call TRBD2 (6 bases). The V end lost 7 bases, the J end lost 0 bases, and 11 bases lay between the germline ends. The CDR3 totals 14 residues. CDR1 and CDR2 from the germline V gene are SNHLY and FYNNEI. In nucleotides, the CDR3 is TGTGCCAGCACCATAGCGGCTAGCACAGATACGCAGTATTTT. Translation: CASTIAASTDTQYF.

The gene calls are TRBV3-1 (or the pseudogene TRBV3-2) and TRBJ1-4, with 7 bases fitting TRBD1. Germline-derived CDR1 and CDR2 are LGHDT and YNNKEL (reference sequence). The V and J ends lost 0 bases and 4 bases, in that order; junction bases with no gene match: 11. The CDR3 contains 18 residues. In nucleotides, the CDR3 is TGTGCCAGCAGCCAAGATAGGAAAGACAGGGCACATAATGAAAAACTGTTTTTT. Its translation is CASSQDRKDRAHNEKLFF.

J is TRBJ1-2 and V is TRBV19; D remains ambiguous. Trimming removed 5 bases from V and 5 bases from J, with 21 bases in between. Germline V gene lookup returns CDR1 LNHDA and CDR2 SQIVND (reference sequence). The CDR3 has 16 amino acids. CDR3 nucleotide sequence: TGTGCCAGTAGTCCCCGAGGGAGGGAGCGGTTGTATGGCTACACCTTC. Residues: CASSPRGRERLYGYTF.

The genes are TRBV6-5 and TRBJ1-5, with a possible D match to TRBD1 (5 bases). V was clipped by 6 bases and J by 3 bases, with 6 bases between them. This CDR3 spans 12 amino acids. Germline CDR1 MNHEY, CDR2 SVGAGI. The CDR3: CASRDINQPQHF. In DNA, the CDR3 is TGTGCCAGCAGGGACATCAATCAGCCCCAGCATTTT.

The rearrangement joins TRBV27 to TRBJ2-7, with TRBD1 identical over 8 bases. Germline V lookup: CDR1 MNHEY, CDR2 SMNVEV (reference sequence). The CDR3 is 12 residues long. Unmatched junction bases numbered 1, after V lost 6 bases and J lost 3 bases. The chain's CDR3 is CASRGQDYEQYF. The CDR3 DNA is TGTGCCAGCAGGGGACAGGACTACGAGCAGTACTTC.

The chain employs TRBV18 and TRBJ1-2; 9 bases align to TRBD1. V shed 9 bases, J shed 1 base, and the junction held 21 bases outside the gene matches. Looked up from germline, CDR1 is KGHSH and CDR2 is LQKENI. This CDR3 spans 19 amino acids. The CDR3, as DNA: TGTGCCAGTGCCGCCCATTACACAGGGGGCGCTCACCTTAACTATGGCTACACCTTC. Translating gives CASAAHYTGGAHLNYGYTF.

This chain links TRBV19 with TRBJ2-2; weak D call: TRBD1 (5 bases). This CDR3 is 15 amino acids long. The V gene's germline CDR1 is LNHDA and CDR2 SQIVND (reference sequence). The germline V and J ends were trimmed by 5 bases and 3 bases, with 13 bases remaining between them. This CDR3 reads CASSWQGADTGELFF. Here the CDR3 DNA reads TGTGCCAGTAGTTGGCAGGGTGCAGACACCGGGGAGCTGTTTTTT.

In its sample, this clone was seen once. The V and J genes are TRBV19 and TRBJ1-4; D remains unclear. This CDR3 contains 15 residues. Between the trimmed V and J ends, which lost 6 bases and 8 bases, there was a span of 19 bases. Per germline, CDR1 LNHDA and CDR2 SQIVND (reference sequence). CDR3: CASSAAKGWEEKLFF. CDR3 nucleotides: TGTGCCAGTAGCGCAGCGAAGGGTTGGGAGGAAAAACTGTTTTTT.

This sequence joins TRBV6-6 and TRBJ2-3; no definite D call. CDR3 length: 11 amino acids. The V end was cut by 9 bases, the J end by 3 bases, with 7 bases between. Germline-derived CDR1 and CDR2 are MNHNY and SVGAGI (reference sequence). DNA of the CDR3: TGTGCCAGTTTTGAGACAGATACGCAGTATTTT. Translating it yields CASFETDTQYF.

The chain joins TRBV9 to TRBJ2-2; 10 bases agree with TRBD2. The CDR3 runs 15 residues. Per germline, CDR1 SGDLS and CDR2 YYNGEE. The V gene end was trimmed by 0 bases and the J gene end by 4 bases; junction bases not matched to a gene: 0. The DNA for the CDR3 is TGTGCCAGCAGCGTAGGGACTAGCGGCACCGGGGAGCTGTTTTTT. This gives the protein CASSVGTSGTGELFF.

This chain uses TRBV7-9 with TRBJ1-1, with 9 bases matching TRBD1. V gave up 5 bases and J gave up 11 bases; unmatched junction bases: 12. The germline V gene encodes CDR1 SEHNR and CDR2 FQNEAQ (reference sequence). This CDR3 region has 14 residues. The CDR3: CASSRGQGSIGAFF. The CDR3 nucleotides read TGTGCCAGCAGCCGGGGACAGGGCAGCATAGGGGCTTTCTTT.

V usage is TRBV6-2 or TRBV6-3 and J usage is TRBJ1-2; D remains ambiguous. V lost 5 bases and J lost 3, with 7 bases in between. Germline V lookup: CDR1 MNHEY, CDR2 SVGEGT. This CDR3 is 12 amino acids long. CDR3 nucleotides: TGTGCCAGCAGTGACGACTACTATGGCTACACCTTC. It is translated as CASSDDYYGYTF.

The CDR3 reads CASSEVGGGTDTQYF. The CDR3 bases are TGTGCCAGCAGTGAGGTCGGCGGCGGCACAGATACGCAGTATTTT. The V gene is TRBV2, the J gene TRBJ2-3; the D is unclear. The CDR3 is 15 amino acids. The germline gives CDR1 SNHLY, CDR2 FYNNEI. V lost 3 bases, J lost 1 base, and 11 bases lay in between.

The sample holds one count of this clone. The chain couples TRBV28 to TRBJ2-7; D is possibly TRBD1 (5 bases). The V gene's germline CDR1 is MDHEN and CDR2 SYDVKM. The CDR3 sequence is 15 residues long. V was shortened by 6 bases and J by 2 bases, with 17 bases between the two germline ends. CDR3 sequence: CASSSSGRATYEQYF. The DNA of the CDR3 is TGTGCCAGCAGCTCAAGTGGCAGGGCCACCTACGAGCAGTACTTC.

This chain uses TRBV5-6 with TRBJ2-7; D perhaps matches TRBD1 (5 bases). CDR1 SGHDT and CDR2 YYEEEE come from the germline V gene. Trimming left V 2 bases short and J 6 bases short, with 15 bases between. The CDR3 contains 14 residues. The CDR3 nucleotides read TGTGCCAGCAGCTTTGGCGACAGTCGTCCCGAGCAGTACTTC. This sequence encodes CASSFGDSRPEQYF. Variable domain in full (rest from reference TRBV5-6 and TRBJ2-7): DAGVTQSPTHLIKTRGQQVTLRCSPKSGHDTVSWYQQALGQGPQFIFQYYEEEERQRGNFPDRFSGHQFPNYSSELNVNALLLGDSALYLCASSFGDSRPEQYFGPGTRLTVT.

CDR3 nucleotide sequence: TGCGCCAGCAGCCAAGATCCAGGGGTGAACACTGAAGCTTTCTTT. Translated: CASSQDPGVNTEAFF. The rearrangement uses TRBV4-3 and TRBJ1-1, with D tentatively TRBD1 (6 bases). V lost 0 bases and J 0 bases, leaving 8 bases between the germline ends. The germline CDR1 and CDR2 sequences are LGHNA and YSLEER. The CDR3 runs to 15 residues.

This clone was seen a few times. The chain employs TRBV7-3 and TRBJ1-1, with a tentative D call TRBD1 (6 bases). Trimming removed 5 bases from V and 7 bases from J, with 20 bases in between. CDR1 SGHTA and CDR2 FQGTGA come from the germline V gene. The CDR3 runs 15 residues. In DNA form, the CDR3 reads TGTGCCAGCAGCGCCAGGGGAGGGGCGACAGATGAAGCTTTCTTT. This encodes CASSARGGATDEAFF.

As for this clone: The same CDR3 can be traced to other DNA sequences in this sample. This chain uses TRBV3-1 (or the pseudogene TRBV3-2) with TRBJ1-4, with TRBD1 matching over 7 bases. CDR3 size: 14 residues. V lost 1 base, J lost 8 bases, and 4 bases stayed unmatched. CDR1 is LGHDT, CDR2 YNNKEL, per germline (reference sequence). This chain's CDR3 is CASSQGAGGEKLFF. The CDR3 nucleotides read TGTGCCAGCAGCCAAGGCGCAGGGGGGGAAAAACTGTTTTTT.

V usage is TRBV5-8 and J usage is TRBJ1-1; D may be TRBD1 (5 bases). The CDR3 spans 13 residues. Trimming took off 2 bases at V and 1 base at J, with 6 bases between the two ends. The germline gives CDR1 SGHTS, CDR2 YDEGEE. CDR3 bases: TGTGCCAGCAGCTTTAGGGGGAACACTGAAGCTTTCTTT. It specifies CASSFRGNTEAFF.

Regarding this clone: The junction departs from germline at one end; a sequencing error may be responsible. CDR3 nucleotides: TGTGCCAGCAGCCAAGCCGGGACAGGGCGACACTTC. It codes for CASSQAGTGRHF. This sequence joins TRBV3-1 (or the pseudogene TRBV3-2) and TRBJ2-7; 9 nucleotides agree with TRBD1. Germline CDR1 is LGHDT and CDR2 is YNNKEL (reference sequence). The CDR3 length is 12 residues.

CDR3 loop: CASSLGLSGTGELFF. CDR3 nucleotides: TGTGCCAGCAGCTTGGGACTAAGCGGCACCGGGGAGCTGTTTTTT. The chain employs TRBV5-6 and TRBJ2-2, with a possible D match to TRBD2 (5 bases). V lost 0 bases to trimming and J lost 4 bases, with 10 bases between them. CDR1 is SGHDT and CDR2 is YYEEEE in the germline V gene. CDR3 length: 15 amino acids.

The chain employs TRBV5-6 and TRBJ2-1; TRBD1 agrees at 8 bases. The germline V gene has CDR1 SGHDT and CDR2 YYEEEE. There are 16 residues in the CDR3. V shed 0 bases and J 6 bases; nucleotides not matched to a gene: 8. Here the CDR3 DNA reads TGTGCCAGCAGCTTGGTCGCGACAGGGGTGTTCAATGAGCAGTTCTTC. Translation gives CASSLVATGVFNEQFF. The variable domain in full, with the rest retrieved from reference TRBV5-6 and TRBJ2-1, is DAGVTQSPTHLIKTRGQQVTLRCSPKSGHDTVSWYQQALGQGPQFIFQYYEEEERQRGNFPDRFSGHQFPNYSSELNVNALLLGDSALYLCASSLVATGVFNEQFFGPGTRLTVL.

The chain links TRBV18 to TRBJ2-7; TRBD1 matches at 7 bases. The CDR3 has 17 residues. With 1 base clipped from V and 0 bases from J, the junction kept 9 bases outside the gene matches. In germline, CDR1 is KGHSH, CDR2 LQKENI. The CDR3 DNA follows: TGTGCCAGCTCACCACTCCGCGGACAGGTTACCTCCTACGAGCAGTACTTC. It translates to CASSPLRGQVTSYEQYF.

The chain couples TRBV7-8 to TRBJ2-5; the D is unclear. V shed 1 base and J shed 5 bases, with 11 bases lying between them. CDR3 length: 14 residues. CDR1 and CDR2 (germline): SGHVS, FQNEAQ. CDR3 bases: TGTGCCAGCAGCTTAGTTTCCCAGGTCGAGACCCAGTACTTC. It is translated as CASSLVSQVETQYF.